The 14 T cell receptor beta chains below all came from one sample that was sequenced in a study of blood T cell repertoires in COVID-19 (dated by TCRdb to 2018 to 2021). Libraries were built with the immunoSEQ multiplex PCR assay. Drawn from immuneACCESS, this table holds only the in-frame rearrangements with V and J called that TCRdb kept. Clones are partly lost; checked studies trace under half to an unresolved V gene and leave the rest unexplained. The sample table records some 240,000 clones; about 90% of these occur just once. 10% to 13% of the sample belongs to the ten largest clones. Sequenced material: peripheral blood. The receptors originated from a woman between 65 and 79 years old with COVID-19, enrolled during active disease.

The chain has TRBV12-3 or TRBV12-4 and TRBJ2-7; D possibly corresponds to TRBD1 (5 bases). Deletions cut 3 bases from V and 2 bases from J, with 8 bases between. This CDR3 has 13 amino acids. In nucleotides, the CDR3 is TGTGCCAGCAGTTTGGGGCGGCCCTACGAGCAGTACTTC. Residues: CASSLGRPYEQYF.

The chain is built from TRBV7-3 and TRBJ2-1; D uncertain. V lost 2 bases, J lost 6 bases, and 5 bases lay in between. This CDR3 is 12 amino acids long. Germline values: CDR1 SGHTA, CDR2 FQGTGA. In DNA, the CDR3 is TGTGCCAGCAGCTTAGGCCGCAATGAGCAGTTCTTC. Translating it yields CASSLGRNEQFF.

The genes are TRBV19 and TRBJ2-5; 8 bases line up with TRBD1. V trimming: 4 bases; J trimming: 2 bases; junction bases outside the gene matches: 3. This CDR3 spans 14 amino acids. CDR1 LNHDA and CDR2 SQIVND come from the germline V gene (reference sequence). For the CDR3, the DNA is TGTGCCAGTAGTACGGACAGGGAGCAAGAGACCCAGTACTTC. This encodes CASSTDREQETQYF.

The chain joins TRBV4-1 to TRBJ2-3; D remains ambiguous. Germline V gene lookup returns CDR1 MGHRA and CDR2 YSYEKL. V lost 0 bases and J 5 bases, leaving 12 bases between the germline ends. The CDR3 has 15 amino acids. The CDR3: CASSQDTIGRDTQYF. In DNA form, the CDR3 reads TGCGCCAGCAGCCAAGATACTATTGGAAGAGATACGCAGTATTTT.

CDR3: CASSQEMEGREAFF. In DNA, the CDR3 is TGTGCCAGCAGCCAAGAAATGGAGGGGAGAGAAGCTTTCTTT. This chain connects TRBV4-2 to TRBJ1-1; possibly TRBD1 for D (5 bases). The germline V and J ends were trimmed by 0 bases and 8 bases, with 13 bases remaining between them. The CDR3 has 14 amino acids. The germline CDR1 and CDR2 sequences are LGHNA and YNFKEQ.

The chain employs TRBV12-5 and TRBJ2-1; D may be TRBD2 (6 bases). The CDR3 runs to 13 residues. Trimming took 1 base from V and 5 from J, leaving 6 bases between them. The germline V gene has CDR1 LGHNT and CDR2 FRNRAP. The CDR3 loop is CASGLGTNNEQFF. CDR3 coding DNA: TGTGCTAGTGGTTTGGGGACTAACAATGAGCAGTTCTTC.

The chain has TRBV30 and TRBJ1-5; unclear D gene. Germline V lookup: CDR1 GTSNPN, CDR2 SVGIG (reference sequence). CDR3 length: 13 residues. V dropped 5 bases and J dropped 2 bases, with 10 bases sitting between them. CDR3 region: CAWGGGGNQPQHF. CDR3 DNA sequence: TGTGCCTGGGGTGGCGGTGGCAATCAGCCCCAGCATTTT. Full variable domain (rest looked up from reference TRBV30 and TRBJ1-5): SQTIHQWPATLVQPVGSPLSLECTVEGTSNPNLYWYRQAAGRGLQLLFYSVGIGQISSEVPQNLSASRPQDRQFILSSKKLLLSDSGFYLCAWGGGGNQPQHFGDGTRLSIL.

The chain carries TRBV24-1 and TRBJ2-3, with a weak D call TRBD1 (6 bases). Germline V gene sequence: CDR1 KGHDR, CDR2 SFDVKD. The V end was cut by 3 bases, the J end by 4 bases, with 10 bases between. The CDR3 has 14 amino acids. The CDR3, as DNA: TGTGCCACCAGTGATCAGGGGATCGCAGATACGCAGTATTTT. It codes for CATSDQGIADTQYF.

The chain is built from TRBV7-2 and TRBJ2-7; TRBD2 might be the D (5 bases). The germline V gene has CDR1 SGHTA and CDR2 FQGNSA. V was trimmed by 7 bases and J by 3 bases, leaving 13 bases between them. CDR3 length equals 13 residues. The CDR3 coding sequence is TGTGCCAGCACCCTTTTGGCGGGCTACGAGCAGTACTTC. It is translated as CASTLLAGYEQYF.

The rearrangement uses TRBV30 and TRBJ2-1; TRBD2 matches at 13 bases. The ends lost 0 bases at V and 9 bases at J; junction bases unmatched: 5. Germline CDR1 GTSNPN, CDR2 SVGIG (reference sequence). There are 15 residues in the CDR3. This CDR3 is CAWSVLAGGSSEQFF. DNA for the CDR3: TGTGCCTGGAGTGTACTAGCGGGAGGGTCCAGTGAGCAGTTCTTC.

The rearrangement joins TRBV9 to TRBJ2-7; 7 bases are shared with TRBD2. The CDR3 totals 17 residues. Germline trimming cut 0 bases from V and 4 bases from J; bases unmatched to any gene: 13. CDR1 and CDR2 (germline): SGDLS, YYNGEE. The CDR3 DNA reads TGTGCCAGCAGCGTAGCTAGCGGTAACCCGGGAGTATACGAGCAGTACTTC. Translated: CASSVASGNPGVYEQYF. Variable domain in full (rest from reference TRBV9 and TRBJ2-7): DSGVTQTPKHLITATGQRVTLRCSPRSGDLSVYWYQQSLDQGLQFLIQYYNGEERAKGNILERFSAQQFPDLHSELNLSSLELGDSALYFCASSVASGNPGVYEQYFGPGTRLTVT.

The chain combines TRBV10-1 with TRBJ2-1, with TRBD2 matching over 10 bases. Trimming removed 7 bases from V and 9 bases from J; junction bases left unmatched: 15. The CDR3 spans 16 residues. CDR1 and CDR2 (germline): WNHNN, SYGVQD (reference sequence). This CDR3 reads CASTHHLPSGGSEQFF. In DNA form, the CDR3 reads TGCGCCAGCACCCACCATTTGCCTAGCGGGGGTAGTGAGCAGTTCTTC.

J is TRBJ1-1 and V is TRBV14; D is ambiguous. Trimming shortened V by 0 bases and J by 6 bases, and 11 bases separated the two germline ends. The CDR3 runs 14 residues. Germline V gene data show CDR1 as SGHDN and CDR2 as FVKESK. The CDR3 region is CASSQDEGLPEAFF. CDR3 nucleotide sequence: TGTGCCAGCAGCCAAGATGAGGGTCTGCCTGAAGCTTTCTTT.

The chain joins TRBV5-1 to TRBJ2-5; 7 nucleotides align to TRBD1. V lost 4 bases and J lost 5; bases outside the gene matches: 8. This CDR3 has 14 amino acids. Germline CDR1 SGHRS, CDR2 YFSETQ. The CDR3 region is CASSTATGTETQYF. CDR3 bases: TGCGCCAGCAGCACCGCGACAGGGACGGAGACCCAGTACTTC.